This passage covers 30 T cell receptor beta chains from one sample sequenced in a study of CD8 T cells in Susac syndrome. With random hexamers, reverse transcription was performed on about 0.5 to 1 ug of RNA. MiXCR, applied by TCRdb to the immunoSEQ multiplex PCR reads, yields one record per CDR3 protein. The top ten clones hold roughly 0.42% of a sample with about 73,000 distinct CDR3 sequences, just under 95% of them seen once. The sample taken for sequencing was CD8+ T cells from PBMCs. Receptors were obtained from a human donor with multiple sclerosis.

CDR3 DNA sequence: TGTGCCAGCAGCCCGGGACTAGGCCCCTACGAGCAGTACTTC. Protein sequence: CASSPGLGPYEQYF. This sequence joins TRBV4-2 and TRBJ2-7; 8 nucleotides align to TRBD2. The CDR3 runs 14 residues. Germline lookup yields CDR1 LGHNA and CDR2 YNFKEQ. Trimming took 4 bases from V and 2 from J; bases not matched to a gene: 4.

The V call is TRBV5-6, the J call TRBJ1-3; possible D gene TRBD1, 5 bases. V lost 4 bases, J lost 2 bases, and 16 bases lay in between. The V gene's germline CDR1 is SGHDT and CDR2 YYEEEE. The CDR3 covers 16 residues. The CDR3 reads CASSDPGTLAGNTIYF. The CDR3 nucleotides read TGTGCCAGCAGCGACCCCGGGACGCTAGCTGGAAACACCATATATTTT.

This clonotype was seen just once. V is TRBV2 and J is TRBJ2-7, with 10 bases identical to TRBD1. The J segment lost 4 bases and the V segment lost 7 bases, leaving 4 bases of the junction unmatched. CDR1 is SNHLY and CDR2 is FYNNEI in the germline V gene. This CDR3 comprises 13 residues. CDR3 DNA sequence: TGTGCCAGCACACCGGGACAGGGGTACGAGCAGTACTTC. Its protein is CASTPGQGYEQYF. The full variable domain, its missing parts supplied by reference TRBV2 and TRBJ2-7, is EPEVTQTPSHQVTQMGQEVILRCVPISNHLYFYWYRQILGQKVEFLVSFYNNEISEKSEIFDDQFSVERPDGSNFTLKIRSTKLEDSAMYFCASTPGQGYEQYFGPGTRLTVT.

The CDR3 spells CASSGGRVSFEQYF. The CDR3 bases are TGTGCCAGCAGCGGAGGCAGGGTTTCTTTCGAGCAGTACTTC. V is TRBV7-2 and J is TRBJ2-7; D possibly uses TRBD1 or TRBD2 (5 bases each). Trimming pared 5 bases from V and 6 bases from J, leaving 17 bases between. The CDR3 is 14 residues long. Germline CDR1 is SGHTA and CDR2 is FQGNSA.

The chain combines TRBV14 with TRBJ2-5; a weak D match, TRBD2 (6 bases). The germline gives CDR1 SGHDN, CDR2 FVKESK. The CDR3 sequence is 16 residues long. V lost 3 bases, J lost 2 bases, and 16 bases lay in between. In nucleotides, the CDR3 is TGTGCCAGCAGCCATGTACACCGGGACTCTCAAGAGACCCAGTACTTC. It codes for CASSHVHRDSQETQYF.

This chain uses TRBV7-2 with TRBJ2-3; 9 nucleotides match TRBD2. Trimming took 2 bases from V and 8 from J; bases not matched to a gene: 11. This CDR3 is 16 amino acids long. CDR1 and CDR2 (germline): SGHTA, FQGNSA. This chain's CDR3 is CASSLPTEAGGGTQYF. The DNA for the CDR3 is TGTGCCAGCAGCTTACCGACTGAAGCGGGGGGAGGTACGCAGTATTTT.

This clonotype was seen once. The rearrangement joins TRBV6-2 or TRBV6-3 to TRBJ1-1, with D hard to call. The V and J ends lost 0 bases and 0 bases respectively, with 11 bases between them. Germline CDR1 MNHEY, CDR2 SVGEGT. CDR3 length equals 16 residues. As DNA, the CDR3 is TGTGCCAGCAGTTACTCGAGGCGGACGTTGAACACTGAAGCTTTCTTT. This translates into CASSYSRRTLNTEAFF.

J is TRBJ1-5 and V is TRBV19; tentatively, D is TRBD1 (5 bases). Trimming took off 9 bases at V and 2 bases at J, with 17 bases between the two ends. Germline V gene sequence: CDR1 LNHDA, CDR2 SQIVND (reference sequence). This CDR3 is 15 amino acids long. Here the CDR3 DNA reads TGTGCCAGCACTTCCTGGGGCGATGGCAATCAGCCCCAGCATTTT. This gives the protein CASTSWGDGNQPQHF.

The rearrangement joins TRBV9 to TRBJ2-3; 9 bases align to TRBD2. The CDR3 loop spans 16 amino acids. Germline assignment: CDR1 SGDLS and CDR2 YYNGEE. The V gene end was trimmed by 0 bases and the J gene end by 3 bases; junction bases not matched to a gene: 5. Here the CDR3 reads CASSVGGGALTDTQYF. In nucleotides, the CDR3 is TGTGCCAGCAGCGTAGGCGGGGGGGCCTTAACAGATACGCAGTATTTT.

Written as DNA, the CDR3 is TGTGCCAGCAGCTTAGACAGCCTTTTAGTTGGCTACACCTTC. Translation: CASSLDSLLVGYTF. V is TRBV7-9 and J is TRBJ1-2; no reliable D call. Trimming removed 1 base at V and 7 bases at J, with 13 bases between. CDR1 is SEHNR and CDR2 is FQNEAQ in the germline V gene (reference sequence). This CDR3 is built from 14 residues.

The table lists this clonotype with a count of one. J is TRBJ2-7 and V is TRBV4-3; maybe TRBD1 (5 bases). This CDR3 region has 13 residues. Deletions cut 1 base from V and 2 bases from J, with 6 bases between. The germline gives CDR1 LGHNA, CDR2 YSLEER. CDR3 sequence reads: CASSQGTTYEQYF. For the CDR3, the DNA is TGCGCCAGCAGCCAAGGGACAACCTACGAGCAGTACTTC.

The genes are TRBV2 and TRBJ2-7; 8 positions match TRBD1. The CDR3 extends over 12 amino acids. V gave up 5 bases and J gave up 6 bases; unmatched junction bases: 3. Germline V gene data show CDR1 as SNHLY and CDR2 as FYNNEI. CDR3 in amino acids: CASSWTGPEQYF. The CDR3 coding sequence is TGTGCCAGCAGTTGGACAGGGCCCGAGCAGTACTTC.

V and J are TRBV3-1 and TRBJ2-6, with TRBD2 matching over 7 bases. V lost 0 bases and J lost 1; bases outside the gene matches: 0. Looked up from germline, CDR1 is LGHDT and CDR2 is YNNKEL (reference sequence). The CDR3 extends over 16 amino acids. The CDR3 protein is CASSQDSGSGANVLTF. DNA for the CDR3: TGTGCCAGCAGCCAAGATAGCGGGTCTGGGGCCAACGTCCTGACTTTC. Filled out from reference TRBV3-1 and TRBJ2-6, the complete variable domain reads DTAVSQTPKYLVTQMGNDKSIKCEQNLGHDTMYWYKQDSKKFLKIMFSYNNKELIINETVPNRFSPKSPDKAHLNLHINSLELGDSAVYFCASSQDSGSGANVLTFGAGSRLTVL.

This rearrangement joins TRBV12-3 or TRBV12-4 to TRBJ2-1; D might be TRBD1 or TRBD2, each matching 5 bases. CDR3 length: 14 amino acids. The germline V and J ends were trimmed by 5 bases and 1 base, with 9 bases remaining between them. For the CDR3, the DNA is TGTGCCAGCAGTCGGGACGGATCCTACAATGAGCAGTTCTTC. Its protein is CASSRDGSYNEQFF.

The chain joins TRBV2 to TRBJ2-1; the D gene is possibly TRBD1 (5 bases). The V end lost 1 base, the J end lost 3 bases, and 13 bases lay between the germline ends. The CDR3 spans 16 residues. Per the germline V gene, CDR1 is SNHLY and CDR2 is FYNNEI. The DNA for the CDR3 is TGTGCCAGCAGTGAAGTTTTGACAGAGATCTACAATGAGCAGTTCTTC. Its translation: CASSEVLTEIYNEQFF. The full variable domain, rest sourced from reference TRBV2 and TRBJ2-1, is EPEVTQTPSHQVTQMGQEVILRCVPISNHLYFYWYRQILGQKVEFLVSFYNNEISEKSEIFDDQFSVERPDGSNFTLKIRSTKLEDSAMYFCASSEVLTEIYNEQFFGPGTRLTVL.

The rearrangement uses TRBV5-1 and TRBJ2-2; maybe TRBD2 (7 bases). Trimming removed 6 bases from V and 3 bases from J, with 15 bases in between. This CDR3 has 15 residues. Germline CDR1 is SGHRS and CDR2 is YFSETQ. Written as DNA, the CDR3 is TGCGCCAGCACCTCCGGCGGGGGCTACACCGGGGAGCTGTTTTTT. It codes for CASTSGGGYTGELFF.

V gene TRBV30 combines with J gene TRBJ1-1; tentative D call: TRBD1 (5 bases). CDR1 is GTSNPN, CDR2 SVGIG, per germline (reference sequence). This CDR3 has 14 residues. V was trimmed by 1 base and J by 4 bases, leaving 13 bases between them. The CDR3 loop is CAWSALGPTTEAFF. For the CDR3, the DNA is TGTGCCTGGAGTGCACTGGGGCCAACCACTGAAGCTTTCTTT.

The chain employs TRBV12-3 or TRBV12-4 and TRBJ1-4; 8 bases are a match to TRBD1. After removal of 3 bases from V and 7 bases from J, the junction contained 13 bases not matched to a gene. The CDR3 extends over 17 amino acids. The CDR3 nucleotides are TGTGCCAGCAGTTTTAATAGGCGACAGGGGACAGGTGAAAAACTGTTTTTT. This codes for CASSFNRRQGTGEKLFF.

The chain links TRBV6-6 to TRBJ2-7; the D gene is possibly TRBD1 (5 bases). V lost 5 bases and J 3 bases, leaving 17 bases between the germline ends. The CDR3 totals 15 residues. Germline-derived CDR1 and CDR2 are MNHNY and SVGAGI (reference sequence). In DNA, the CDR3 is TGTGCCAGCAGTATCTCCTTGGGGCCTGACTACGAGCAGTACTTC. Its translation: CASSISLGPDYEQYF.

This chain joins TRBV27 and TRBJ2-4; a weak D match, TRBD2 (6 bases). V gave up 0 bases and J gave up 6 bases, with 6 bases separating them. Germline CDR1 reads MNHEY; CDR2 reads SMNVEV (reference sequence). The CDR3 consists of 13 residues. CDR3 DNA sequence: TGTGCCAGCAGTTTATCACTAGCAAACATTCAGTACTTC. This sequence encodes CASSLSLANIQYF.

The gene calls are TRBV4-1 and TRBJ2-5; TRBD2 matches at 7 bases. The CDR3 spans 14 residues. With 3 bases clipped from V and 4 bases from J, the junction kept 5 bases outside the gene matches. The germline CDR1 and CDR2 sequences are MGHRA and YSYEKL. CDR3 protein: CASSHWEGAETQYF. In DNA, the CDR3 is TGCGCCAGCAGCCATTGGGAGGGCGCAGAGACCCAGTACTTC.

The chain combines TRBV20-1 with TRBJ2-5; 13 bases agree with TRBD2. CDR3 length: 15 residues. The ends lost 3 bases at V and 5 bases at J; junction bases unmatched: 6. Looked up from germline, CDR1 is DFQATT and CDR2 is SNEGSKA (reference sequence). In DNA, the CDR3 is TGCAGTGCTAGTAAACTAGCGGGGGGGCTGGAGACCCAGTACTTC. Its protein product is CSASKLAGGLETQYF.

The genes are TRBV7-9 and TRBJ1-1; 7 bases align to TRBD1. The CDR3 sequence is 13 residues long. The ends lost 4 bases at V and 4 bases at J; junction bases unmatched: 3. Germline V gives CDR1 SEHNR, CDR2 FQNEAQ (reference sequence). In DNA, the CDR3 is TGTGCCAGCAGCTACTACAGGGGCACTGAAGCTTTCTTT. This gives the protein CASSYYRGTEAFF.

The gene calls are TRBV7-6 and TRBJ2-7; a weak D match, TRBD1 (5 bases). V was trimmed by 3 bases and J by 0 bases, leaving 12 bases between them. The CDR3 totals 15 residues. CDR1 and CDR2 (germline): SGHVS, FNYEAQ. This CDR3 is CASSFFSGSSYEQYF. The CDR3 DNA reads as TGTGCCAGCAGCTTTTTTTCAGGGTCCTCCTACGAGCAGTACTTC.

The chain links TRBV9 to TRBJ2-5; possible D gene TRBD2, 5 bases. Germline-derived CDR1 and CDR2 are SGDLS and YYNGEE. V lost 0 bases and J lost 2, with 11 bases in between. This CDR3 spans 15 amino acids. The CDR3 coding sequence is TGTGCCAGCAGCGTAGAGGGAGCGGTACAAGAGACCCAGTACTTC. The encoded protein is CASSVEGAVQETQYF. The whole variable domain, filled in from reference TRBV9 and TRBJ2-5, reads DSGVTQTPKHLITATGQRVTLRCSPRSGDLSVYWYQQSLDQGLQFLIQYYNGEERAKGNILERFSAQQFPDLHSELNLSSLELGDSALYFCASSVEGAVQETQYFGPGTRLLVL.

This chain links TRBV5-4 with TRBJ1-1; 9 bases fit TRBD1. Looked up from germline, CDR1 is SGHNT and CDR2 is YYREEE (reference sequence). The CDR3 is 18 amino acids. The trim removed 4 bases at V and 0 bases at J, leaving 13 bases unmatched. The CDR3 sequence: CASSEDRGFGPLNTEAFF. CDR3 DNA: TGTGCCAGCAGCGAGGACAGGGGTTTCGGTCCCTTGAACACTGAAGCTTTCTTT.

This sequence joins TRBV4-1 and TRBJ1-1; maybe TRBD1 (5 bases). Germline V gene data show CDR1 as MGHRA and CDR2 as YSYEKL. The CDR3 is made up of 15 amino acids. Trimming removed 5 bases at V and 0 bases at J, with 13 bases between. The CDR3, as DNA: TGCGCCAGCAGCGTCCGGGACGGGATGAACACTGAAGCTTTCTTT. Its protein is CASSVRDGMNTEAFF.

The chain has TRBV7-9 and TRBJ2-1, with 7 bases fitting TRBD2. This CDR3 has 14 amino acids. Germline CDR1 SEHNR, CDR2 FQNEAQ (reference sequence). J was trimmed by 7 bases and V by 3 bases; bases with no gene match: 6. CDR3 DNA sequence: TGTGCCAGCAGCTTGGACGGGAGGAAGAATGAGCAGTTCTTC. Encoded protein: CASSLDGRKNEQFF.

This chain connects TRBV19 to TRBJ1-1; the match to TRBD1 covers 7 bases. V gave up 6 bases and J gave up 6 bases; unmatched junction bases: 7. The V gene's germline CDR1 is LNHDA and CDR2 SQIVND (reference sequence). This CDR3 region has 13 residues. CDR3 sequence (DNA): TGTGCCAGTAGGACAGGGACAGCCCCTGAAGCTTTCTTT. Protein: CASRTGTAPEAFF.

The table lists this clonotype with a count of one. The chain has TRBV9 and TRBJ2-3; D is possibly TRBD2 (6 bases). The germline CDR1 and CDR2 sequences are SGDLS and YYNGEE. V lost 2 bases and J 5 bases, leaving 9 bases between the germline ends. The CDR3 is 13 amino acids. The CDR3 region is CASSVGGEDTQYF. DNA for the CDR3: TGTGCCAGCAGCGTTGGAGGGGAAGATACGCAGTATTTT.